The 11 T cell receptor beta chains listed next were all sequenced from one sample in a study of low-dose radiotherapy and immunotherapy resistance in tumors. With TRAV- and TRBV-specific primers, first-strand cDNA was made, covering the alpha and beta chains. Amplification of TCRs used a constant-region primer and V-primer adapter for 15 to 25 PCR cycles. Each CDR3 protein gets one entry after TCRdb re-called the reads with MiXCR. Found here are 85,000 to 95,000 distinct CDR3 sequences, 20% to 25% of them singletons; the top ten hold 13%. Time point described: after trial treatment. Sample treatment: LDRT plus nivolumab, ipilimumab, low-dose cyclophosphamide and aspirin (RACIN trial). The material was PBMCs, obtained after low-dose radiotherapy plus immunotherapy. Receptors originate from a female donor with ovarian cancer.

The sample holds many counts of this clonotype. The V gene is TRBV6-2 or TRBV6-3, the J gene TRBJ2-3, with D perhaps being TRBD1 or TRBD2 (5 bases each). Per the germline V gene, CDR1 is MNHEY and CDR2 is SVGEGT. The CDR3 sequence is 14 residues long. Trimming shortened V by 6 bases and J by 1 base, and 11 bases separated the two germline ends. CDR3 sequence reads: CASSRGGGTDTQYF. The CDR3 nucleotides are TGTGCCAGCAGCCGTGGGGGTGGCACAGATACGCAGTATTTT.

CDR3 sequence reads: CASSVLAGVETQYF. Here the CDR3 DNA reads TGTGCCAGCAGCGTACTAGCGGGAGTAGAGACCCAGTACTTC. This sequence joins TRBV9 and TRBJ2-5; 10 positions match TRBD2. The CDR3 consists of 14 residues. Unmatched junction bases numbered 1, after V lost 1 base and J lost 4 bases. Looked up from germline, CDR1 is SGDLS and CDR2 is YYNGEE.

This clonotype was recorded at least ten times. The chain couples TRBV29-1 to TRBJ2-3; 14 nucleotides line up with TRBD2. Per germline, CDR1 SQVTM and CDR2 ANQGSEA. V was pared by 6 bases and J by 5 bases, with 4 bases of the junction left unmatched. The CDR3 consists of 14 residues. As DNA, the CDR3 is TGCAGCGTGGCCGGGACTAGCGGGAGAGATACGCAGTATTTT. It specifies CSVAGTSGRDTQYF.

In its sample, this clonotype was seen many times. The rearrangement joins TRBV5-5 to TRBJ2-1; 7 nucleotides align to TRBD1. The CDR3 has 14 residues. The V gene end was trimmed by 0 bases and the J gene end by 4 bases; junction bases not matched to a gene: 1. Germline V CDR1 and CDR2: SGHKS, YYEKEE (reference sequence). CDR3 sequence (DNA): TGTGCCAGCAGCTTGGTGGGACAGTACAATGAGCAGTTCTTC. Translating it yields CASSLVGQYNEQFF.

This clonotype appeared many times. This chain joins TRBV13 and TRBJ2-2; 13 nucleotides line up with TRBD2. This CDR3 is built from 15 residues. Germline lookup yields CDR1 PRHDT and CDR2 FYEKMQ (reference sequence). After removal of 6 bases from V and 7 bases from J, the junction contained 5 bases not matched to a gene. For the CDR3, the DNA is TGTGCCAGCAGTGGACTAGCGGGAGAGGGCGGGGAGCTGTTTTTT. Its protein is CASSGLAGEGGELFF.

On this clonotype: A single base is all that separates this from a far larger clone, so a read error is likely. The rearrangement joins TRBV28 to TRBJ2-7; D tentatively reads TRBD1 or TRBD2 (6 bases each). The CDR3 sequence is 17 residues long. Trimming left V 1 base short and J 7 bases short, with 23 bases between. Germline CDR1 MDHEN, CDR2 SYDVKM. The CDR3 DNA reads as TGTGCCAGCAGTTTATTCGGAGGGGGAAGTTCCTACAATGAGCAGTACTTC. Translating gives CASSLFGGGSSYNEQYF.

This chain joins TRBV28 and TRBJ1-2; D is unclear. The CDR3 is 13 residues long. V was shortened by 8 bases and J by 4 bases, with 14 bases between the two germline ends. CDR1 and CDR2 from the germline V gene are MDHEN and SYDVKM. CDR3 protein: CASWYPGLYGYTF. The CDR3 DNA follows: TGTGCCAGCTGGTATCCGGGCCTCTATGGCTACACCTTC.

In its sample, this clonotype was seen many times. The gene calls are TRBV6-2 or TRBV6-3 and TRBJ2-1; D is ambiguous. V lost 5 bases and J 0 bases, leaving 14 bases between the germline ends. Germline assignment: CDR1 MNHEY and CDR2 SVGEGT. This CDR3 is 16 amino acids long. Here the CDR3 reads CASSDRVPGSYNEQFF. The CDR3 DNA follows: TGTGCCAGCAGTGACCGGGTCCCGGGCTCCTACAATGAGCAGTTCTTC.

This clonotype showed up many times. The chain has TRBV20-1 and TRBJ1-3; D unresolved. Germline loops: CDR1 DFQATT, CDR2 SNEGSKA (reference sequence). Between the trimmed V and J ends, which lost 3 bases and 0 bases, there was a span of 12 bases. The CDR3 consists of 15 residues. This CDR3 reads CSASSGSSSGNTIYF. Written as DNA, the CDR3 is TGCAGTGCTAGTTCCGGTAGTAGCTCTGGAAACACCATATATTTT.

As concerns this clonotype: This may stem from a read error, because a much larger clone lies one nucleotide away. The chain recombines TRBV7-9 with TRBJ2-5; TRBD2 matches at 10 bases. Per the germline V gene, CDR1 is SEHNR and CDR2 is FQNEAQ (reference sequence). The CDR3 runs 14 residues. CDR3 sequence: CASNLVLAGEAQYF. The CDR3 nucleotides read TGTGCCAGCAACTTAGTCCTAGCGGGGGAGGCCCAGTACTTC. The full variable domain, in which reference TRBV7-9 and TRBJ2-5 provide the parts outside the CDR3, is DTGVSQNPRHKITKRGQNVTFRCDPISEHNRLYWYRQTLGQGPEFLTYFQNEAQLEKSRLLSDRFSAERPKGSFSTLEIQRTEQGDSAMYLCASNLVLAGEAQYFGPGTRLLVL.

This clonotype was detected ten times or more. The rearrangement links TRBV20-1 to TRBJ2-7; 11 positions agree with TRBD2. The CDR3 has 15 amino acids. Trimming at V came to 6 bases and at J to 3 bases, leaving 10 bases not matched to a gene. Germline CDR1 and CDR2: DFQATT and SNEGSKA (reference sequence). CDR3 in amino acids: CSASGLAGGLYEQYF. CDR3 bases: TGCAGTGCGAGCGGACTAGCGGGTGGACTCTACGAGCAGTACTTC.